Listed here is a single TCR beta chain. This record comes from a study of blood T cell repertoires in COVID-19. Study summary: Samples of COVID-19 (acute and convalescent) were obtained from the United States, Italy and Spain.

Source study methods: Estimation of nucleated cell counts was performed using reference gene primer amplification. Measured with immunoSEQ multiplex PCR; TCRdb has only the in-frame clones, and not every one. That table gives V, J and clone size, and the DNA gave D and trimming. Among 400,000 or so clones listed, 75% to 90% were seen once. Trimming removed 6 bases from V and 2 bases from J; junction bases left unmatched: 7. The CDR3 runs 15 residues. In germline, CDR1 is LNHDA, CDR2 SQIVND (reference sequence). Specimen: PBMCs or T cells enriched from blood (not recorded which). This clonotype originated in a man aged 25-40 years who had recovered from COVID-19. V gene TRBV19 combines with J gene TRBJ2-3; the match to TRBD2 covers 8 bases. Here the CDR3 reads CASSLGLADTDTQYF. The CDR3 nucleotides are TGTGCCAGTAGCTTAGGACTAGCCGACACAGATACGCAGTATTTT.